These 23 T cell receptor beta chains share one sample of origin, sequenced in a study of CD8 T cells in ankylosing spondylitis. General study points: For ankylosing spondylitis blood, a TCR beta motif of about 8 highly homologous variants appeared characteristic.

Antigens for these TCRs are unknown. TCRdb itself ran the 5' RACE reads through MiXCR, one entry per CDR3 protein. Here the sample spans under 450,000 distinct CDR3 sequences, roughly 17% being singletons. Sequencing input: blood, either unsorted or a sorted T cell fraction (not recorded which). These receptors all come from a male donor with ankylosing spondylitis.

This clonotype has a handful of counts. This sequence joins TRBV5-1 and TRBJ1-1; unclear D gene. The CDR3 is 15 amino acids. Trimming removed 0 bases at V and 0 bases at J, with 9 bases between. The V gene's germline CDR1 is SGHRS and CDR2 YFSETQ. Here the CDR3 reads CASSLVSLLNTEAFF. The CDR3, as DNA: TGCGCCAGCAGCTTGGTTAGCCTCTTGAACACTGAAGCTTTCTTT. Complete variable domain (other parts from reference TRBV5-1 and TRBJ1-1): KAGVTQTPRYLIKTRGQQVTLSCSPISGHRSVSWYQQTPGQGLQFLFEYFSETQRNKGNFPGRFSGRQFSNSRSEMNVSTLELGDSALYLCASSLVSLLNTEAFFGQGTRLTVV.

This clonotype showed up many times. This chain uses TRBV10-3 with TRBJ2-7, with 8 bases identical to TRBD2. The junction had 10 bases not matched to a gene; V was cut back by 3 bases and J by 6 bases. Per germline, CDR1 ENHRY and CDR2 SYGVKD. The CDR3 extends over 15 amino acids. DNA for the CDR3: TGTGCCATCAGTGACGATACCGGGGGGGCAGGCGAGCAGTACTTC. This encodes CAISDDTGGAGEQYF.

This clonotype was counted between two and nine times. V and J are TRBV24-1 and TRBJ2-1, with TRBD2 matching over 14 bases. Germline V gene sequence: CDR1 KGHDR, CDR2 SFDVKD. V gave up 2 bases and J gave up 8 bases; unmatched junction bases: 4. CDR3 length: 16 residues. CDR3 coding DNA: TGTGCCACCAGTGATTGGACTAGCGGGAGGTCGGATGAGCAGTTCTTC. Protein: CATSDWTSGRSDEQFF.

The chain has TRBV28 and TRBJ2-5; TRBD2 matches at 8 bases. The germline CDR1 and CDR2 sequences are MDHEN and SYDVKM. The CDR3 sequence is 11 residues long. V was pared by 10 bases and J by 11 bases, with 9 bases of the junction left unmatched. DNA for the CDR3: TGTGCCACTTCCCACGGGGGGGGGCAGTACTTC. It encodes CATSHGGGQYF.

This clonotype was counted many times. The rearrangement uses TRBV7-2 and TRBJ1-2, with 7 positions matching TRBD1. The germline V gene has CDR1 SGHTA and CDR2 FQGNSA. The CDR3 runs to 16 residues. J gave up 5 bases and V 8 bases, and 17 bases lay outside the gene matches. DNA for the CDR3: TGTGCCAGCCGCCTAAGGATAGGACAGGCGCTATATGGCTACACCTTC. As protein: CASRLRIGQALYGYTF.

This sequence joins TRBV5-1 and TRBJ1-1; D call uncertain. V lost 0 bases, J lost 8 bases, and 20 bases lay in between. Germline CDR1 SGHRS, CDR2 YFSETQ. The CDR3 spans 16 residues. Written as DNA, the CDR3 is TGCGCCAGCAGCTTGGCCGGAGGAACTTATCAAAAAGAAGCTTTCTTT. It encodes CASSLAGGTYQKEAFF.

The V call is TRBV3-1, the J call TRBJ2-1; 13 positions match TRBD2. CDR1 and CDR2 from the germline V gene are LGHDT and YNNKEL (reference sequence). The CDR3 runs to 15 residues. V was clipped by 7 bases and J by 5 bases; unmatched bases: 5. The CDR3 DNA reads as TGTGCCAGCACCCGGACTAGCGGGGGCAACAATGAGCAGTTCTTC. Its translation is CASTRTSGGNNEQFF.

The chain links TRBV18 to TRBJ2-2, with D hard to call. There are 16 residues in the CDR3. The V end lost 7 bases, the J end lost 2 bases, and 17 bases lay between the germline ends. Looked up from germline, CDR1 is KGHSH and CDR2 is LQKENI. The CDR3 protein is CASLGGRNINTGELFF. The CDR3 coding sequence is TGTGCCAGCTTGGGCGGCCGAAACATTAACACCGGGGAGCTGTTTTTT.

Written as DNA, the CDR3 is TGTGCCAGCAGTTCTCCAGGGGACAGGAATGAGCAGTTCTTC. It yields the protein CASSSPGDRNEQFF. This chain connects TRBV28 to TRBJ2-1, with 8 bases matching TRBD1. V shed 4 bases and J 7 bases; nucleotides not matched to a gene: 6. This CDR3 has 14 residues. CDR1 is MDHEN, CDR2 SYDVKM, per germline.

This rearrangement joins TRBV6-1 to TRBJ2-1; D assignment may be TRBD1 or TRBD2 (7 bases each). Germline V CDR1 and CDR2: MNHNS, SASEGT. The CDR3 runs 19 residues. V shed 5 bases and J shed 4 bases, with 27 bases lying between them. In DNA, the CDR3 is TGTGCCAGCAGTCCAGGGACAGCGGGGCTCAGAATTCTATACAATGAGCAGTTCTTC. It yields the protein CASSPGTAGLRILYNEQFF.

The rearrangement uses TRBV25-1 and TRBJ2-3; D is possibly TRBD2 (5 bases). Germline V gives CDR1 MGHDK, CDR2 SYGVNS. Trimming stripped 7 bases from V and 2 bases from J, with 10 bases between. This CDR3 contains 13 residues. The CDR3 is CASTSGITDTQYF. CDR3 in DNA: TGTGCCAGCACCTCGGGGATCACAGATACGCAGTATTTT.

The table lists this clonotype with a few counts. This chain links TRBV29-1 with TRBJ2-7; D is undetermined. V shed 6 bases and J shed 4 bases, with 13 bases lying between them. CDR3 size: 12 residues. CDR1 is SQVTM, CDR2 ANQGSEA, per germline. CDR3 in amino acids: CSVRWENYEQYF. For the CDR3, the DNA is TGCAGCGTCCGATGGGAAAATTACGAGCAGTACTTC.

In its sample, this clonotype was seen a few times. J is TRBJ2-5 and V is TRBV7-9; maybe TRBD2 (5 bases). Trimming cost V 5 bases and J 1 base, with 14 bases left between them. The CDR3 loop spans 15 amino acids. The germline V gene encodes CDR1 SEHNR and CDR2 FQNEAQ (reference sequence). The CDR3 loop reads CASSPVVRVQETQYF. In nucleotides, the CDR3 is TGTGCCAGCAGCCCTGTGGTGCGGGTCCAAGAGACCCAGTACTTC.

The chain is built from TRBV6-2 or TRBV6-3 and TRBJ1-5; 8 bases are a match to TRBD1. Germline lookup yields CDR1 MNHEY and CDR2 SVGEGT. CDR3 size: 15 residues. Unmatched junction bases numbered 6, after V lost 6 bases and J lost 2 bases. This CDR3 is CASRTTGVGNQPQHF. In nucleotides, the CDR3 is TGTGCCAGCAGGACGACAGGGGTTGGCAATCAGCCCCAGCATTTT.

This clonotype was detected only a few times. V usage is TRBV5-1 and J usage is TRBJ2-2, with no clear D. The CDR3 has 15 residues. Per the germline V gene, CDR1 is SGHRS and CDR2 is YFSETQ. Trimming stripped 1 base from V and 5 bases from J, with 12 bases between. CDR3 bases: TGCGCCAGCAGCTTGTCCCTCTCGGCGACCGGGGAGCTGTTTTTT. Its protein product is CASSLSLSATGELFF.

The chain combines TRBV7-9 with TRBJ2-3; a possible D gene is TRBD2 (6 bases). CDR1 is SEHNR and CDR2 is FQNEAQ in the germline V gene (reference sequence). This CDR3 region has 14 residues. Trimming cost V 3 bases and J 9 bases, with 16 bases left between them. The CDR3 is CASSFGGAGRTQYF. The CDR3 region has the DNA TGTGCCAGCAGCTTCGGCGGGGCTGGGCGGACGCAGTATTTT.

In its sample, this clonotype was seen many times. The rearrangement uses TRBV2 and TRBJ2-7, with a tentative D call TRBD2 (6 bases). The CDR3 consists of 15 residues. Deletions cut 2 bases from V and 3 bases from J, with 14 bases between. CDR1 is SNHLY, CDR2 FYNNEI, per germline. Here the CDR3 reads CASSERPGAGYEQYF. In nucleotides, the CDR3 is TGTGCCAGCAGTGAACGTCCGGGAGCTGGCTACGAGCAGTACTTC.

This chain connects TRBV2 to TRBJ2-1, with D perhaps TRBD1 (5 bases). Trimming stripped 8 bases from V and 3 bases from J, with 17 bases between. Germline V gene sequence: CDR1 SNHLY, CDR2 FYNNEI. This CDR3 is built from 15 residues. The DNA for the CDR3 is TGTGCCAGCGTTTTTGGGGCATGGGACTACAATGAGCAGTTCTTC. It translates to CASVFGAWDYNEQFF.

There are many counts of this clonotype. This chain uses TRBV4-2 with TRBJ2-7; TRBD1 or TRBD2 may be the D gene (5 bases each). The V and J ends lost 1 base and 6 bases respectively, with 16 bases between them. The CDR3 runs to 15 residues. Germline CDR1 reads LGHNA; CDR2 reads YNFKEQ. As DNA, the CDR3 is TGTGCCAGCAGCCAAGGGTCGGATCCGAGGGGCGAGCAGTACTTC. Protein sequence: CASSQGSDPRGEQYF.

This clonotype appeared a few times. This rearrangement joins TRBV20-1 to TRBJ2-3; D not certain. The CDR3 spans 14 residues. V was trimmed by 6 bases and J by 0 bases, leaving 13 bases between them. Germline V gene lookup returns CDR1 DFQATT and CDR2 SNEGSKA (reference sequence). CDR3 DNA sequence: TGCAGTGCCACCCCGGGCGTTAGCACAGATACGCAGTATTTT. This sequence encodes CSATPGVSTDTQYF.

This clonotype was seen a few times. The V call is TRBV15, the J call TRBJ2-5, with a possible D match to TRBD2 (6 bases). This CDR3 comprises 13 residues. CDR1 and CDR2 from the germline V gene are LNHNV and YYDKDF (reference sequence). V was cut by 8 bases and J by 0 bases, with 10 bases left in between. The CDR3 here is CATGGWDQETQYF. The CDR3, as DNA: TGTGCCACCGGGGGGTGGGACCAAGAGACCCAGTACTTC.

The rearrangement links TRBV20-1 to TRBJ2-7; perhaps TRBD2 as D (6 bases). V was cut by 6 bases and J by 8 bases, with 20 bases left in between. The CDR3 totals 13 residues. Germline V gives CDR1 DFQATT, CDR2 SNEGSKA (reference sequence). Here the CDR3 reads CSAAGPTIGKQYF. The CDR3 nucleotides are TGCAGTGCCGCGGGACCCACGATAGGGAAGCAGTACTTC.

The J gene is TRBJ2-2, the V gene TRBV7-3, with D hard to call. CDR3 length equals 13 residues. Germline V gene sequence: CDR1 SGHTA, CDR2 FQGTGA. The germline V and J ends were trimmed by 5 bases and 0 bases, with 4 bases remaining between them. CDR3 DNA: TGTGCCAGCAGCGCAACGAACACCGGGGAGCTGTTTTTT. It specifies CASSATNTGELFF.